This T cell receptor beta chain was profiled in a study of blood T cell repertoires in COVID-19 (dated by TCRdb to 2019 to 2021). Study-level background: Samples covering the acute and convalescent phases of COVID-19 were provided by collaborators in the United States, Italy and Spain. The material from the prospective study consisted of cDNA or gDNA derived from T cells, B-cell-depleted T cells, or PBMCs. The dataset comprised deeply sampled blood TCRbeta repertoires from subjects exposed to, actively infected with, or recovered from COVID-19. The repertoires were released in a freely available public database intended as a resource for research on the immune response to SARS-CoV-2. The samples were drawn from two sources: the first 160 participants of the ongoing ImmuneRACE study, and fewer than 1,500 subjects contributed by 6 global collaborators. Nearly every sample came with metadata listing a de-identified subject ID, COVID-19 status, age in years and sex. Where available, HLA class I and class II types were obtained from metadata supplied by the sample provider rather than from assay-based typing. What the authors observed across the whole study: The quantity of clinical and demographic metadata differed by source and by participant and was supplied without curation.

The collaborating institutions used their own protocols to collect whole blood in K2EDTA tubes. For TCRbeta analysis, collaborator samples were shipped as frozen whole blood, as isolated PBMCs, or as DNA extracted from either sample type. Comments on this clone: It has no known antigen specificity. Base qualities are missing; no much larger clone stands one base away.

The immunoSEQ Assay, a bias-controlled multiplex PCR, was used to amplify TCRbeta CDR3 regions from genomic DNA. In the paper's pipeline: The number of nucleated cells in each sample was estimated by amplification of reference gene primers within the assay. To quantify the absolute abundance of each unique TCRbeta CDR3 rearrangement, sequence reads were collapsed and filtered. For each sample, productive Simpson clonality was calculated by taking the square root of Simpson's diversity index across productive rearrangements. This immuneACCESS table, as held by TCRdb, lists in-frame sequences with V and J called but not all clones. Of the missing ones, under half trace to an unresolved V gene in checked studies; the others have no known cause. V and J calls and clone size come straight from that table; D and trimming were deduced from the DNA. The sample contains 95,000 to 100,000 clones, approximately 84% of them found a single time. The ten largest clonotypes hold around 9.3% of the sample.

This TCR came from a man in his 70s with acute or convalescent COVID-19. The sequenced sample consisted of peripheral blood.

In nucleotides, the sequence is TGTGCCAGCAGCCCCCAAGCCGCATCCTCTGGAAACACCATATATTTT. This codes for CASSPQAASSGNTIYF. The chain joins TRBV7-2 to TRBJ1-3, with the D segment identity uncertain. The cysteine opens and the phenylalanine closes a CDR3 of 16 amino acids. The kept DNA is CDR3 alone, 48 bases in frame from the first base. A distance of 14 bases separates the germline ends of V and J, which lose 5 bases and 0 bases respectively. CDR1 SGHTA and CDR2 FQGNSA are derived from the germline V gene. With the rest looked up from the reference TRBV7-2 and TRBJ1-3 genes rather than sequenced, the full variable domain is GAGVSQSPSNKVTEKGKDVELRCDPISGHTALYWYRQSLGQGLEFLIYFQGNSAPDKSGLPSDRFSAERTGGSVSTLTIQRTQQEDSAVYLCASSPQAASSGNTIYFGEGSWLTVV.